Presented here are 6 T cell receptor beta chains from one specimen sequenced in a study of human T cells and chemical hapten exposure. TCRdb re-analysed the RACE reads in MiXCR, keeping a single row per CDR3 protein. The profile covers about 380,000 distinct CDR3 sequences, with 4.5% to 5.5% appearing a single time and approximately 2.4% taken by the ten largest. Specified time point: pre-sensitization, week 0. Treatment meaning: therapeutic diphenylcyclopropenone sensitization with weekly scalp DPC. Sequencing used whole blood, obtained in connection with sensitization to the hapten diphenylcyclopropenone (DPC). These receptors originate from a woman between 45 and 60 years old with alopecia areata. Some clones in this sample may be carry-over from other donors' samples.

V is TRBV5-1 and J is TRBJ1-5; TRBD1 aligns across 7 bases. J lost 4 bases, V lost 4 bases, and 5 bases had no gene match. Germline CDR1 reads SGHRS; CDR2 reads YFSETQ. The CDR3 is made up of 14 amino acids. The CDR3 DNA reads TGCGCCAGCAGCCGGGACAGATGGAATCAGCCCCAGCATTTT. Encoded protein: CASSRDRWNQPQHF.

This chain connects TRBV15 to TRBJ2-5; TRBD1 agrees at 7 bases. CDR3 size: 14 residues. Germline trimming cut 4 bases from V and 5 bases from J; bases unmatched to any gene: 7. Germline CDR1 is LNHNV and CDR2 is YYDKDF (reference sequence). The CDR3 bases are TGTGCCACCAGCATCCCAGGGGGAGCGGAGACCCAGTACTTC. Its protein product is CATSIPGGAETQYF.

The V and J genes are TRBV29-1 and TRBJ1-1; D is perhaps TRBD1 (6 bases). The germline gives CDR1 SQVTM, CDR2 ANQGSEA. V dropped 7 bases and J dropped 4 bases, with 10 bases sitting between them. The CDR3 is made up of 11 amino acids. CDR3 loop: CSGLQGTEAFF. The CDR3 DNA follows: TGCAGCGGTCTACAGGGCACTGAAGCTTTCTTT.

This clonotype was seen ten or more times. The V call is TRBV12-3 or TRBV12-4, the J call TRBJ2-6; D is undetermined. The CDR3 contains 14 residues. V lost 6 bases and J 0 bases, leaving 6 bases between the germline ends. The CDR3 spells CASRQSSGANVLTF. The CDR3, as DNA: TGTGCCAGCAGGCAATCCTCTGGGGCCAACGTCCTGACTTTC.

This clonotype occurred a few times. DNA for the CDR3: TGTGCCAGCAGCTTAGGCCTGGCAGGGGAGGGCGGCTACACCTTC. This codes for CASSLGLAGEGGYTF. The gene calls are TRBV11-2 and TRBJ1-2; tentative D call: TRBD1 (6 bases). Trimming shortened V by 1 base and J by 8 bases, and 17 bases separated the two germline ends. This CDR3 has 15 amino acids. From germline, CDR1 is SGHAT and CDR2 FQNNGV.

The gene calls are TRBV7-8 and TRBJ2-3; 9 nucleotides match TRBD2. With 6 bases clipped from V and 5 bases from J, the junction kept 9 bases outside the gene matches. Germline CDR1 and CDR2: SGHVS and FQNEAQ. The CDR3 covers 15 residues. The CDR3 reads CASSIAGAPEDTQYF. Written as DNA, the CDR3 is TGTGCCAGCAGTATAGCGGGGGCCCCCGAAGATACGCAGTATTTT.